A single sample gave rise to the 8 T cell receptor beta chains below, sequenced in a study of T cells expressing NK-cell markers (dated by TCRdb to about 2020). Library preparation used 5' RACE. The sequencer was an Illumina HiSeq 2000. The reads went through TCRdb reprocessing, and each CDR3 protein sequence gets one entry with no DNA. The table held for this sample gives 160,000 or so distinct CDR3 sequences. The ten top clones hold 18% of the sample. Sample: blood T cells: a sorted CD56 or NKG2C T cell subset, CD4+ or CD8+ T cells, or bulk PBMC T cells (not recorded which). The receptor source for this set is a woman between 18 and 75 years old in good health.

V is TRBV6-2 or TRBV6-3 and J is TRBJ2-1; there is no DNA to check the TCRdb D call of TRBD2. The CDR3 contains 16 residues. Germline CDR1 reads MNHEY; CDR2 reads SVGEGT. CDR3 sequence: CASSTPGLAGGNEQFF.

The CDR3 protein is CASSHRSNEKLFF. J is TRBJ1-4 and V is TRBV5-5. This CDR3 has 13 amino acids. Looked up from germline, CDR1 is SGHKS and CDR2 is YYEKEE (reference sequence).

The rearrangement joins TRBV12-3 or TRBV12-4 to TRBJ2-1; TCRdb outputs TRBD2, but without DNA this stays unchecked. The CDR3 is 20 amino acids. CDR3 sequence reads: CASSLNPRWVAGGPNGEQFF.

The chain couples TRBV3-1 to TRBJ1-1; TCRdb designates TRBD1, a call that cannot be tested without DNA. The germline CDR1 and CDR2 sequences are LGHDT and YNNKEL (reference sequence). The CDR3 contains 15 residues. The CDR3 loop is CASSPTGRGRTEAFF.

The V and J genes are TRBV6-5 and TRBJ2-3; no DNA is available, so the TRBD2 call from TCRdb remains unchecked. CDR3 length: 18 amino acids. CDR1 MNHEY and CDR2 SVGAGI come from the germline V gene. The CDR3 here is CASSYDIPGLAGRKAQYF.

This chain joins TRBV6-1 and TRBJ2-3; TCRdb gives TRBD1 as the D gene, but with no DNA this cannot be confirmed. This CDR3 has 16 residues. CDR1 is MNHNS, CDR2 SASEGT, per germline. The CDR3 spells CASSERWGGSTDTQYF.

The rearrangement uses TRBV27 and TRBJ1-6. Germline values: CDR1 MNHEY, CDR2 SMNVEV (reference sequence). The CDR3 runs to 15 residues. CDR3 region: CASSLWSSYNSPLHF.

This chain joins TRBV7-8 and TRBJ2-3. Germline V lookup: CDR1 SGHVS, CDR2 FQNEAQ. CDR3 length: 14 residues. This CDR3 is CASSWLELTDTQYF.